This T cell receptor (beta chain) stems from a study of OX40 agonist ivuxolimab in advanced cancers. Study-wide background: People in dose escalation had one of these cancers: hepatocellular carcinoma, melanoma, renal cell or head and neck cancer. Overall study findings and caveats: The study observed clonal expansion of CD4+ and CD8+ blood T cells by week 6 at 0.1 to 3.0 mg/kg.

A history of autoimmune disease or systemic immunosuppression excluded patients. Generated by immunoSEQ multiplex PCR, the TCRdb table keeps only in-frame clones and is missing some. Among some 90,000 clones listed, around 90% were seen once. Regarding this clone: The antigen is undetermined.

The CDR3 sequence is 17 residues long. Germline V CDR1 and CDR2: SGHNT, YYREEE (reference sequence). J was trimmed by 4 bases and V by 0 bases; bases with no gene match: 6. The clonotype originates from an adult with an advanced solid tumor such as melanoma, head and neck, liver or kidney cancer. Material: CD4+ or CD8+ T cells sorted from blood, obtained in a trial of the OX40 agonist ivuxolimab. This sequence joins TRBV5-4 and TRBJ2-1; TRBD2 aligns across 11 bases. CDR3 loop: CASSLAFGTSGYNEQFF. The DNA of the CDR3 is TGTGCCAGCAGCTTGGCTTTTGGGACTAGCGGATACAATGAGCAGTTCTTC.